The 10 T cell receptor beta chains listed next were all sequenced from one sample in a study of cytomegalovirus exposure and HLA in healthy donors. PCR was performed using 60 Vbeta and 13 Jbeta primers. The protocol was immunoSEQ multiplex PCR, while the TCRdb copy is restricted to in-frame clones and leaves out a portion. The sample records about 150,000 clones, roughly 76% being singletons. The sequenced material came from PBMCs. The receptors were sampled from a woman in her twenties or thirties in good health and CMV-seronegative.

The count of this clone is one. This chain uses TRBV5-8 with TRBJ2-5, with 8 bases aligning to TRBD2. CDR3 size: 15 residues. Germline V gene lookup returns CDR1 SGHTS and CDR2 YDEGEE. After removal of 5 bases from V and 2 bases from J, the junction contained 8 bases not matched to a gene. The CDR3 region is CASRLGLAAQETQYF. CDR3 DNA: TGTGCCAGCAGGCTCGGACTAGCAGCACAAGAGACCCAGTACTTC.

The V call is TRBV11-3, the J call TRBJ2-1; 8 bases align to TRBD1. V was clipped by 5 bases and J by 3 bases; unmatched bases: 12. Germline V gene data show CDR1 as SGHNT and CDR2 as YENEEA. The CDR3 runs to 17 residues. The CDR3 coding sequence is TGTGCCAGCAGCCCACAGTTTGGTACAGGGGGCTACAATGAGCAGTTCTTC. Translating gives CASSPQFGTGGYNEQFF.

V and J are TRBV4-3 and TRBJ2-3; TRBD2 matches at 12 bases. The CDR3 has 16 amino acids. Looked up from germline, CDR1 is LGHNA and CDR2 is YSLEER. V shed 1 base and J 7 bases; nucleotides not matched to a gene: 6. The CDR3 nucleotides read TGCGCCAGCAGCCAAGGGTGGACTAGCGGGGCATATACGCAGTATTTT. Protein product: CASSQGWTSGAYTQYF.

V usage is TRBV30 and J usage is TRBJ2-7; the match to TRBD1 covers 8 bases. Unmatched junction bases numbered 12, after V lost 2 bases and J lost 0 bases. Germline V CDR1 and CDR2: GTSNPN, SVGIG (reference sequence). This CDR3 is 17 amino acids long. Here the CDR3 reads CAWSPFGQGVNSYEQYF. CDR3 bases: TGTGCCTGGAGTCCCTTTGGACAGGGTGTGAACTCCTACGAGCAGTACTTC.

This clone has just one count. CDR3 sequence: CASSEAGQGMWQPQHF. CDR3 sequence (DNA): TGTGCCAGCAGTGAAGCGGGACAGGGAATGTGGCAGCCCCAGCATTTT. This chain links TRBV2 with TRBJ1-5, with 9 positions matching TRBD1. The CDR3 has 16 residues. CDR1 and CDR2 (germline): SNHLY, FYNNEI. J lost 7 bases, V lost 0 bases, and 7 bases had no gene match.

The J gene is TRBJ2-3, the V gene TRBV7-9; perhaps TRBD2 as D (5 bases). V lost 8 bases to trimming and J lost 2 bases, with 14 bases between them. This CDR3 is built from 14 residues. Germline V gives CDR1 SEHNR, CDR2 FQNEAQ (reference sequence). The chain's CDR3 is CASRTRGYTDTQYF. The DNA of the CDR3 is TGTGCCAGCCGTACCCGGGGATACACAGATACGCAGTATTTT.

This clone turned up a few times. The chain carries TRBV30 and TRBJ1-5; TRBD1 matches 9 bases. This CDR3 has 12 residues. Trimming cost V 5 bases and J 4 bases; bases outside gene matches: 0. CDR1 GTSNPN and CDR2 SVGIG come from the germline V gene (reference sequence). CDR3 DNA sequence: TGTGCCTGGGACAGGGGGAATCAGCCCCAGCATTTT. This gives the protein CAWDRGNQPQHF.

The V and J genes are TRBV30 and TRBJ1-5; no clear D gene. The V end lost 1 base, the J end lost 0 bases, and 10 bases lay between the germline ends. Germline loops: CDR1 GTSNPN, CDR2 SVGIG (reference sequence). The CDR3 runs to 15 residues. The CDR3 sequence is CAWSGGSFSNQPQHF. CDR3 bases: TGTGCCTGGAGTGGAGGGAGTTTTAGCAATCAGCCCCAGCATTTT.

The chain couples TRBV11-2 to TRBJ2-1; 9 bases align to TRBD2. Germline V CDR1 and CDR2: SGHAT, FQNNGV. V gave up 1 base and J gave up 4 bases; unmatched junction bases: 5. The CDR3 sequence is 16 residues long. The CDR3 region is CASSLARRGGYNEQFF. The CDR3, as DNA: TGTGCCAGCAGCTTAGCGCGGCGGGGGGGATACAATGAGCAGTTCTTC.

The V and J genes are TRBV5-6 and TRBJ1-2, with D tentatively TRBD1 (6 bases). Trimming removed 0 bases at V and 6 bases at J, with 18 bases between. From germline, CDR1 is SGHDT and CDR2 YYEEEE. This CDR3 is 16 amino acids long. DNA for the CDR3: TGTGCCAGCAGCTTGGAATCGTGGCAGGGGAAGGATGGCTACACCTTC. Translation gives CASSLESWQGKDGYTF.